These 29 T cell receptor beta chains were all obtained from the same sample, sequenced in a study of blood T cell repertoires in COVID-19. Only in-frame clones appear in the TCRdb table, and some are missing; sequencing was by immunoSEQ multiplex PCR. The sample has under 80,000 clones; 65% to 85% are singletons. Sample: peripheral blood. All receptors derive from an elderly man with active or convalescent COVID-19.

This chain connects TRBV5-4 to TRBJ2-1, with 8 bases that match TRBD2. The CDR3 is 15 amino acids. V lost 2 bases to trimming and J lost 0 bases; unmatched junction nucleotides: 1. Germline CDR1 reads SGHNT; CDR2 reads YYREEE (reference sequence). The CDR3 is CASSFGTSSYNEQFF. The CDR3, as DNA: TGTGCCAGCAGCTTCGGGACTAGCTCCTACAATGAGCAGTTCTTC.

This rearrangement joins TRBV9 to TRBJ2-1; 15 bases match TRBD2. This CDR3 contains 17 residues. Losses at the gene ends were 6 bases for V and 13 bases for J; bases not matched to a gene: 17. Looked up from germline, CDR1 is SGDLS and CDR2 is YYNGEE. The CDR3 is CASTQDAGTSGGSVQFF. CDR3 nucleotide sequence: TGTGCCAGCACCCAAGACGCCGGGACTAGCGGGGGGTCCGTCCAGTTCTTC.

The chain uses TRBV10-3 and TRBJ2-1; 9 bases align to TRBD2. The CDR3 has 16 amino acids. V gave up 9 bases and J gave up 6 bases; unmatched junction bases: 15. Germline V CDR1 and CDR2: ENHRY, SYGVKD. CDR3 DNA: TGTGCCATTCGCGGGGGGGGCTCCCTAGTTGGCAATGAGCAGTTCTTC. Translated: CAIRGGGSLVGNEQFF.

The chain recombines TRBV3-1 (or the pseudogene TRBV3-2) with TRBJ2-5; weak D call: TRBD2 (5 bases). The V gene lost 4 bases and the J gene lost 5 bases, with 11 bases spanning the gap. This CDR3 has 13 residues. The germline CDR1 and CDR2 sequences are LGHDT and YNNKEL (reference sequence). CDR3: CASSLLGMETQYF. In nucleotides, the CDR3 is TGTGCCAGCAGCCTACTAGGGATGGAGACCCAGTACTTC.

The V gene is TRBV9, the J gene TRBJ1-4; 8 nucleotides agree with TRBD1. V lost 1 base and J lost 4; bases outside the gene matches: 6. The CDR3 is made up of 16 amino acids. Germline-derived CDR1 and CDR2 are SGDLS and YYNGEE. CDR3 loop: CASSVSTGGNNEKLFF. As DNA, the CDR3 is TGTGCCAGCAGCGTATCCACAGGGGGTAATAATGAAAAACTGTTTTTT.

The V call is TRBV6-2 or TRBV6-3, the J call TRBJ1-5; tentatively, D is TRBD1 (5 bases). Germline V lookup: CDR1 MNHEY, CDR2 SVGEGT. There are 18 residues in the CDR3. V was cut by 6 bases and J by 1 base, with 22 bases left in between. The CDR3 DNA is TGTGCCAGCAGCAGAAATCCAGGGAAGGGGTTGAGCAATCAGCCCCAGCATTTT. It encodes CASSRNPGKGLSNQPQHF.

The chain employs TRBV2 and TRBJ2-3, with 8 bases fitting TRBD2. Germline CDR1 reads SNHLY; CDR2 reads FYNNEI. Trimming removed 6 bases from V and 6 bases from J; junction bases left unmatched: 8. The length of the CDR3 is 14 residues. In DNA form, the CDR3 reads TGTGCCAGCAGAGCGGGGGCTGGGTTGGATACGCAGTATTTT. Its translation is CASRAGAGLDTQYF.

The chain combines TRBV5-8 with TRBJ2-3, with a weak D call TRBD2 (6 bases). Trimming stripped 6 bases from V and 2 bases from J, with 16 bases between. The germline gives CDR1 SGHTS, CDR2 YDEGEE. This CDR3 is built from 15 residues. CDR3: CASNPARGPTDTQYF. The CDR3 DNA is TGTGCCAGCAACCCAGCGCGGGGCCCCACAGATACGCAGTATTTT.

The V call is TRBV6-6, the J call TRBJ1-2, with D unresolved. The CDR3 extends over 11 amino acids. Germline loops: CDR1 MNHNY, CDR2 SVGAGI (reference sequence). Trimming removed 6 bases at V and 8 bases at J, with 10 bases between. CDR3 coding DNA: TGTGCCAGCAGCCGCGGGCAGGGCTACACCTTC. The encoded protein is CASSRGQGYTF.

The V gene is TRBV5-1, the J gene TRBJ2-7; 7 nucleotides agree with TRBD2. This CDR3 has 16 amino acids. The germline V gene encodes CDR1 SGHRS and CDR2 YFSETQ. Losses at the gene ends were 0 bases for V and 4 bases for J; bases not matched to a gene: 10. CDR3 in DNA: TGCGCCAGCAGCTTGGATCTGGTTGGCGGGGGTTACGAGCAGTACTTC. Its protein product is CASSLDLVGGGYEQYF.

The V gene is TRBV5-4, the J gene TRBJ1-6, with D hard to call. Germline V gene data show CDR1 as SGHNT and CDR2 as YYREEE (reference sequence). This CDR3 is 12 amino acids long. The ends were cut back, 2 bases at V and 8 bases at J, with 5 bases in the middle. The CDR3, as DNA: TGTGCCAGCAGCTTAGAGGATTCACCCCTCCACTTT. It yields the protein CASSLEDSPLHF.

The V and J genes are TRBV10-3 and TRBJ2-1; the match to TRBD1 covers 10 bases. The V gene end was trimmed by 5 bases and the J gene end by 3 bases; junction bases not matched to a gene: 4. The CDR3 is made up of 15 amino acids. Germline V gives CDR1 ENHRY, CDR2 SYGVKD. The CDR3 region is CAISRGQGDYNEQFF. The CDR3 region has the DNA TGTGCCATCAGTAGAGGACAGGGGGACTACAATGAGCAGTTCTTC.

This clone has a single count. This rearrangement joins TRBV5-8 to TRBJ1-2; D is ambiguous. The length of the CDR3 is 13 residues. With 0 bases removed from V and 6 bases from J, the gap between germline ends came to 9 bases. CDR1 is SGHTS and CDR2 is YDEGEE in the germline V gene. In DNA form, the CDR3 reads TGTGCCAGCAGCTTGGGAGGCACCCATGGCTACACCTTC. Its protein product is CASSLGGTHGYTF.

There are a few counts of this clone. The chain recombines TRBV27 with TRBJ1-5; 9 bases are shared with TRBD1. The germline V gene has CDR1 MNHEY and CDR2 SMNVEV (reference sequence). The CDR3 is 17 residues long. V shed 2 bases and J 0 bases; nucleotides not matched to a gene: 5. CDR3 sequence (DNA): TGTGCCAGCAGTTTAATGGGGACAGGGTTTAGCAATCAGCCCCAGCATTTT. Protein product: CASSLMGTGFSNQPQHF.

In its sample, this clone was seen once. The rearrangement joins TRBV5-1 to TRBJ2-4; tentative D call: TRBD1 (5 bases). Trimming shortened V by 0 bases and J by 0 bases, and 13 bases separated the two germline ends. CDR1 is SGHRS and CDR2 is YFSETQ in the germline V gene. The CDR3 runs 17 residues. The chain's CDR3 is CASSLDWGLGAKNIQYF. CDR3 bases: TGCGCCAGCAGCTTGGATTGGGGCTTAGGAGCCAAAAACATTCAGTACTTC.

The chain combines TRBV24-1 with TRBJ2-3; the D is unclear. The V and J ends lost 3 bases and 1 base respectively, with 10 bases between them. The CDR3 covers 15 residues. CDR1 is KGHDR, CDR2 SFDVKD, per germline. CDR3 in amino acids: CATSDGVVGTDTQYF. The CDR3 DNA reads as TGTGCCACCAGTGATGGAGTTGTGGGCACAGATACGCAGTATTTT.

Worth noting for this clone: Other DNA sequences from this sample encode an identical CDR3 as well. CDR3 nucleotide sequence: TGTGCCAGCAGCCCGGGGAGCTCCTACAATGAGCAGTTCTTC. Protein sequence: CASSPGSSYNEQFF. This chain connects TRBV27 to TRBJ2-1; D might be TRBD2 (5 bases). The length of the CDR3 is 14 residues. Between the trimmed V and J ends, which lost 6 bases and 0 bases, there was a span of 9 bases. Germline-derived CDR1 and CDR2 are MNHEY and SMNVEV (reference sequence).

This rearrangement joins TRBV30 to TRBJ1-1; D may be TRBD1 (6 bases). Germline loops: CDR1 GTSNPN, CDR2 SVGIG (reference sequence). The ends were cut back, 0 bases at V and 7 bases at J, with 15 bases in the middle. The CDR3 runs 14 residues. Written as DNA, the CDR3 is TGTGCCTGGAGTGTTGAGGACAGCGGCCGTGAAGCTTTCTTT. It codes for CAWSVEDSGREAFF. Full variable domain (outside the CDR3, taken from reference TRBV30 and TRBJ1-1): SQTIHQWPATLVQPVGSPLSLECTVEGTSNPNLYWYRQAAGRGLQLLFYSVGIGQISSEVPQNLSASRPQDRQFILSSKKLLLSDSGFYLCAWSVEDSGREAFFGQGTRLTVV.

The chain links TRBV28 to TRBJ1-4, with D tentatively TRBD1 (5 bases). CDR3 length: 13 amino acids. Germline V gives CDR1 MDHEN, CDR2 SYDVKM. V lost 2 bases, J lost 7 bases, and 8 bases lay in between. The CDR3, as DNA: TGTGCCAGCAGTTTAGGGGGGTCTGAAAAACTGTTTTTT. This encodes CASSLGGSEKLFF.

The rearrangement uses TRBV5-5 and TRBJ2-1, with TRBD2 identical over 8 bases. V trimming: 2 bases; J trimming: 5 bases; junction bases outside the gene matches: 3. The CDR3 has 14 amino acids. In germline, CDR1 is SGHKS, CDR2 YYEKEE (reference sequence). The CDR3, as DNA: TGTGCCAGCAGCTTCTGGCGGGGGGACAATGAGCAGTTCTTC. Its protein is CASSFWRGDNEQFF. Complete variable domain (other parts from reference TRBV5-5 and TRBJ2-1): DAGVTQSPTHLIKTRGQQVTLRCSPISGHKSVSWYQQVLGQGPQFIFQYYEKEERGRGNFPDRFSARQFPNYSSELNVNALLLGDSALYLCASSFWRGDNEQFFGPGTRLTVL.

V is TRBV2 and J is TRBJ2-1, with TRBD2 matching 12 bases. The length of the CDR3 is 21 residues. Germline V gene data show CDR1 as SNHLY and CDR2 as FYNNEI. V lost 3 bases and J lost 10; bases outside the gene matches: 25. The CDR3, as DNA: TGTGCCAGCAGTGACCCGGTTCCTGACGGCACTAGCGGGGGGATTAGTAGGGAGCAGTTCTTC. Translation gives CASSDPVPDGTSGGISREQFF.

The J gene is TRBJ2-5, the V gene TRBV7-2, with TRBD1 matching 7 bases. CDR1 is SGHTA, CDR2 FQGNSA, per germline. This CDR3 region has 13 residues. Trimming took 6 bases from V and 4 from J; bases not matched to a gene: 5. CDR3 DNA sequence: TGTGCCAGCAGATTAACAGGGGTAGAGACCCAGTACTTC. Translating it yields CASRLTGVETQYF.

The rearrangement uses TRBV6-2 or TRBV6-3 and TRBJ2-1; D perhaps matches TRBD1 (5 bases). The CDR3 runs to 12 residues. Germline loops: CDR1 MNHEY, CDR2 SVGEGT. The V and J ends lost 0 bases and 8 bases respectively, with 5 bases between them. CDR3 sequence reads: CASSYSTDEQFF. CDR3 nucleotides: TGTGCCAGCAGTTACTCGACAGATGAGCAGTTCTTC.

The CDR3 DNA reads TGTGCCAGCAGCCGGGGACTAGCGGGAGGCGCAGATACGCAGTATTTT. It encodes CASSRGLAGGADTQYF. The chain carries TRBV11-2 and TRBJ2-3, with 15 bases fitting TRBD2. The CDR3 covers 16 residues. J was trimmed by 4 bases and V by 5 bases; bases with no gene match: 4. Germline V gene lookup returns CDR1 SGHAT and CDR2 FQNNGV. Drawing the rest from reference TRBV11-2 and TRBJ2-3, the complete variable domain is EAGVAQSPRYKIIEKRQSVAFWCNPISGHATLYWYQQILGQGPKLLIQFQNNGVVDDSQLPKDRFSAERLKGVDSTLKIQPAKLEDSAVYLCASSRGLAGGADTQYFGPGTRLTVL.

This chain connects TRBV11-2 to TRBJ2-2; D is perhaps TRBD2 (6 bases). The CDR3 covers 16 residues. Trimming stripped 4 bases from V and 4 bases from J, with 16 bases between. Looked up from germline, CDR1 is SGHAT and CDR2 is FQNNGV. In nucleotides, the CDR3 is TGTGCCAGCAGCTCACCTTTAGCGGAAACCACCGGGGAGCTGTTTTTT. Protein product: CASSSPLAETTGELFF.

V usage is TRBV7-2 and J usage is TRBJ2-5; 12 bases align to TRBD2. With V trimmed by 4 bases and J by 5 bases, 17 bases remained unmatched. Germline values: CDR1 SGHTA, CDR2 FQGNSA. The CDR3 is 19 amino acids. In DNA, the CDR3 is TGTGCCAGCAGCTCTACCGGGACTAGCGGGCGGAAACGTTTGGAGACCCAGTACTTC. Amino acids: CASSSTGTSGRKRLETQYF.

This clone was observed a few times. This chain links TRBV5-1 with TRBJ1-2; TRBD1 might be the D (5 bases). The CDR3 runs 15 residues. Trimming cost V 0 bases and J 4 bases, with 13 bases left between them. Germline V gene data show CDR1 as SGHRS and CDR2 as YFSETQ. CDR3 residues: CASSLEAGNPYGYTF. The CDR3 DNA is TGCGCCAGCAGCTTGGAAGCAGGGAACCCCTATGGCTACACCTTC.

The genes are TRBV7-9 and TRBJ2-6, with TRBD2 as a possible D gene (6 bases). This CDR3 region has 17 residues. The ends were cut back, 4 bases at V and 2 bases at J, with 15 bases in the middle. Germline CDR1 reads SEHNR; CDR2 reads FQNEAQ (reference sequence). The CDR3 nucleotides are TGTGCCAGCAGCTCCGACCGGGGGATGGCTGGGGCCAACGTCCTGACTTTC. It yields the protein CASSSDRGMAGANVLTF.

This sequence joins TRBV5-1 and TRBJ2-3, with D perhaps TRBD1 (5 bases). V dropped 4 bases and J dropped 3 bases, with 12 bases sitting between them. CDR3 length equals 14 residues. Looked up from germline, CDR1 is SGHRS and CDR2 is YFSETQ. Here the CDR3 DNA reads TGCGCCAGCAGCCTTGGGGCGAGTACAGATACGCAGTATTTT. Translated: CASSLGASTDTQYF.